Listed below are T cell receptor beta chains from one sample, sequenced in a study of blood T cell repertoires in COVID-19. Only in-frame clones appear in the TCRdb table, and some are missing; sequencing was by immunoSEQ multiplex PCR. The data hold some 220,000 clones, with approximately 80% observed a single time. The sequenced material came from peripheral blood. These TCRs come from a woman between 55 and 75 years old who had recovered from COVID-19. The CDR3 runs from the conserved cysteine through the conserved F or W. D genes are given only for firm matches. Where a row states a size, it is once, few, many or the class of an expanded clone; other rows omit it.

j_call clone_size v_call d_call cdr3_nt cdr3_aa
TRBJ1-2 - TRBV27 - TGTGCCAGCGCCACAGGCTATAACTATGGCTACACCTTC CASATGYNYGYTF
TRBJ1-2 - TRBV9 TRBD1 TGTGCCAGCAGCGTATGGGCAGGGGGCTTTGGCTACACCTTC CASSVWAGGFGYTF
TRBJ1-5 - TRBV21-1 - TGTGCCAGCAGCAAAGTTTGCCGGGGAGGGAACTGCAATCAGCCCCAGCATTTT CASSKVCRGGNCNQPQHF
TRBJ1-2 once TRBV10-3 - TGTGCCATCAGTAGGGGCTACGGCTACACCTTC CAISRGYGYTF
TRBJ2-7 - TRBV7-2 - TGTGCCAGCAGCTTAGGACTGACCGTCGGCTACGAGCAGTACTTC CASSLGLTVGYEQYF
TRBJ1-2 - TRBV5-4 - TGTGCTAGCAGGCCCACGGGGAACTATGGCTACACCTTC CASRPTGNYGYTF
TRBJ1-1 few TRBV7-9 - TGTGCCAGCAGCTCTCGCCGGGGCACTGAAGCTTTCTTT CASSSRRGTEAFF
TRBJ2-1 once TRBV18 - TGTGCCAGCTCACCAAGCACTTACAATGAGCAGTTCTTC CASSPSTYNEQFF
TRBJ1-1 - TRBV30 - TGTGCCTGGAGTGTACCGGGGATGAACACTGAAGCTTTCTTT CAWSVPGMNTEAFF
TRBJ2-1 - TRBV11-3 TRBD2 TGTGCCAGCAGCGATACTAGCGCCGATGAGCAGTTCTTC CASSDTSADEQFF
TRBJ2-7 - TRBV21-1 - TGTGCCAGCAGCAAAGGACTAGCGACCGGGTACGAGCAGTACTTC CASSKGLATGYEQYF
TRBJ2-5 - TRBV6-6 TRBD2 TGTGCCAGCAGTTCACAGCGGGGGGCTTTACGGGAGACCCAGTACTTC CASSSQRGALRETQYF
TRBJ1-6 - TRBV18 TRBD1 TGTGCCAGCTCACCCGGTACAGGGGGCGACTCACCCCTCCACTTT CASSPGTGGDSPLHF
TRBJ1-6 - TRBV19 TRBD1 TGTGCCAGTAGGGACAGGGCCGGCCTGAGCTCCTATAATTCACCCCTCCACTTT CASRDRAGLSSYNSPLHF
TRBJ2-7 - TRBV5-4 - TGTGCCAGCAGCTTCTCCCAGGGTGCCTACGAGCAGTACTTC CASSFSQGAYEQYF
TRBJ2-2 few TRBV4-3 TRBD1 TGCGCCAGCAGCCAAGATCCTAGACAGGGTCACACCGGGGAGCTGTTTTTT CASSQDPRQGHTGELFF
TRBJ1-1 - TRBV4-1 - TGCGCCAGCAGCCAGGCTCTCACCCGCCAAGCTTTCTTT CASSQALTRQAFF
TRBJ1-1 - TRBV10-2 - TGCGCCAGCACCGGGGGGGTCCACACTGAAGCTTTCTTT CASTGGVHTEAFF
TRBJ1-6 - TRBV4-2 TRBD1 TGTGCCAGCAGCCAAGCAGGACAGGGGGGCTCACCCCTCCACTTT CASSQAGQGGSPLHF
TRBJ2-2 - TRBV7-9 - TGTGCCAGCAGCCTCTTCACCGGGGAGCTGTTTTTT CASSLFTGELFF
TRBJ2-5 - TRBV18 - TGTGCCAGCTCACCACAGGGTGGGGAGGCCCAGTACTTC CASSPQGGEAQYF
TRBJ2-1 - TRBV14 TRBD2 TGTGCCAGCAGACGAGCGGGGGGGTTTAATGAGCAGTTCTTC CASRRAGGFNEQFF
TRBJ1-3 - TRBV19 TRBD1 TGTGCCAGTAGTATAGGGCCAACAGGGGTCGGCTCTGGAAACACCATATATTTT CASSIGPTGVGSGNTIYF
TRBJ1-5 - TRBV30 - TGTGCCTGGAGTCCCCCGCAGACTGCTAGCAATCAGCCCCAGCATTTT CAWSPPQTASNQPQHF
TRBJ2-7 - TRBV7-9 TRBD1 TGTGCCAGCAGCAACAGGGGATCCTACGAGCAGTACTTC CASSNRGSYEQYF
TRBJ1-1 - TRBV5-1 TRBD1 TGCGCCAGCAGCGGGGGACAGGGAGGTGAAGCTTTCTTT CASSGGQGGEAFF
TRBJ2-5 once TRBV7-3 - TGTGCCAGCAGCCCCAGTCGGGGAGAGACCCAGTACTTC CASSPSRGETQYF
TRBJ1-3 - TRBV9 - TGTGCCAGCAGCCGACGGGACAACGGAGGAAACACCATATATTTT CASSRRDNGGNTIYF
TRBJ1-5 - TRBV30 - TGTGCCTGGACAGGGCAATATTCCGGCAATCAGCCCCAGCATTTT CAWTGQYSGNQPQHF
TRBJ2-1 - TRBV29-1 TRBD1 TGCAGCGCCCCAACAGGACAGGACTACAATGAGCAGTTCTTC CSAPTGQDYNEQFF
TRBJ2-3 - TRBV5-1 TRBD2 TGCGCCAGCAGTTCCTGGGCGGGGGGGACCACAGATACGCAGTATTTT CASSSWAGGTTDTQYF
TRBJ1-3 - TRBV4-1 - TGCGCCAGCAGCCAAGTTCTCAGGCCTGGAAACACCATATATTTT CASSQVLRPGNTIYF
TRBJ2-1 - TRBV6-5 - TGTGCCAGCACCGCGGGACCGGTATGGAATGAGCAGTTCTTC CASTAGPVWNEQFF
TRBJ2-7 - TRBV9 TRBD1 TGTGCCAGCAGCTCATTAGACAGGGGCGAGCAGTACTTC CASSSLDRGEQYF
TRBJ1-1 - TRBV4-1 - TGCGCCAGCAGCCAAGTCGGTACAGGGCGGACTGAAGCTTTCTTT CASSQVGTGRTEAFF
TRBJ2-7 - TRBV5-1 - TGCGCCAGCAGCCTCTTCCAGGCCCCTGAGGAGCAGTACTTC CASSLFQAPEEQYF
TRBJ2-3 once TRBV24-1 - TGTGCCCCCCTGAGGTTCCCCCCCACAGATACGCAGTATTTT CAPLRFPPTDTQYF
TRBJ2-5 once TRBV19 - TGTGCCAGTAGTTCCTCGCGGGGCGTCCAAGAGACCCAGTACTTC CASSSSRGVQETQYF
TRBJ1-1 - TRBV7-2 TRBD1 TGTGCCAGCAGTTCAGAAGGGGGCGCGTTGAACACTGAAGCTTTCTTT CASSSEGGALNTEAFF
TRBJ2-7 - TRBV30 TRBD1 TGTGCCTGGAGGGGCAGGGGGCGAAGCTACGAGCAGTACTTC CAWRGRGRSYEQYF
TRBJ2-3 once TRBV7-3 - TGTGCCAGCAGCTCGGGGGCAGATACGCAGTATTTT CASSSGADTQYF
TRBJ1-2 - TRBV4-1 - TGCGCCAGCAGCCAAGAACAGGCCTATGGCTACACCTTC CASSQEQAYGYTF
TRBJ1-5 once TRBV7-9 TRBD1 TGTGCCAGCAGCTCAGGACAGGGTAAACAGCCCCAGCATTTT CASSSGQGKQPQHF
TRBJ2-3 - TRBV5-4 TRBD1 TGTGCCAGCAGCACAGGGGCGGTAAACACAGATACGCAGTATTTT CASSTGAVNTDTQYF